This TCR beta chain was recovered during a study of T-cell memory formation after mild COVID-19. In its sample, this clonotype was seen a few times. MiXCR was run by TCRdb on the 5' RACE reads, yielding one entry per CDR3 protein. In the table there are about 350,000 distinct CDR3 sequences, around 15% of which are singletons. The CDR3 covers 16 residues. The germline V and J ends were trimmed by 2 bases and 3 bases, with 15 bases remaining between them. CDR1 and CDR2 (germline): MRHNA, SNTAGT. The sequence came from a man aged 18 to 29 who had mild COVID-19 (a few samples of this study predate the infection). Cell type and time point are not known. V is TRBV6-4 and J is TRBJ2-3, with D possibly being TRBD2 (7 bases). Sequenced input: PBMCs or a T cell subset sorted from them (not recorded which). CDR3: CASSDGEGGPTDTQYF. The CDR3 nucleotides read TGTGCCAGCAGTGACGGGGAGGGGGGGCCGACAGATACGCAGTATTTT.